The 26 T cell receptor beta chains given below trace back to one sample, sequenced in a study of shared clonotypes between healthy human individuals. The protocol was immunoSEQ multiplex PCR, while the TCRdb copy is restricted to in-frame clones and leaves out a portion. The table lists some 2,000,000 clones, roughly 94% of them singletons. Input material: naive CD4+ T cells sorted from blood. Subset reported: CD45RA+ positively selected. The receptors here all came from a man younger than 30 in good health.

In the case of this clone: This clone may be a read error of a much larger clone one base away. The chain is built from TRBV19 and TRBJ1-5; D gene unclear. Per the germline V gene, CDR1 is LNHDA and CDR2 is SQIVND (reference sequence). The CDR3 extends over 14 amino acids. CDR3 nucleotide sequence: TGTGCCAGTAGTATTAGGGCAGACAATCAGCCCCGGCATTTT. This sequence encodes CASSIRADNQPRHF.

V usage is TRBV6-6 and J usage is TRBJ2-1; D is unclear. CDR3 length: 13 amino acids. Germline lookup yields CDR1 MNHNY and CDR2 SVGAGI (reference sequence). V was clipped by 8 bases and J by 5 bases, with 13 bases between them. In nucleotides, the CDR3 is TGTGCCAGCCAATTGGGTGACCACAATGAGCAGTTCTTC. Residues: CASQLGDHNEQFF.

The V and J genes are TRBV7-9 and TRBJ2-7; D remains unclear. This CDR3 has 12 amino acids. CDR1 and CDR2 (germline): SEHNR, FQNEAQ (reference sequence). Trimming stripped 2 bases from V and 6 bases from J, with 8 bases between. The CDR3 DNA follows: TGTGCCAGCAGCTTATGGAGTGGCGAGCAGTACTTC. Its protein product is CASSLWSGEQYF.

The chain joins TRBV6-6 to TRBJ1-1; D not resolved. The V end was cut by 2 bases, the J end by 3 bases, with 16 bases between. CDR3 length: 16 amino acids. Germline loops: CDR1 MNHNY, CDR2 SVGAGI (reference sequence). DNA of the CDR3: TGTGCCAGCAGTTACCGTCGGGCCACTAGTTACACTGAAGCTTTCTTT. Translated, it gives CASSYRRATSYTEAFF.

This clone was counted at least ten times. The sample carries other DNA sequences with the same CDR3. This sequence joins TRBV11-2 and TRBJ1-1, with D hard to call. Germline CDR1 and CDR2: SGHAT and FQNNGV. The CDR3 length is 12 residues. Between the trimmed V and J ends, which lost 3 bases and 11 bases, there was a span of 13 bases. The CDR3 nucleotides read TGTGCCAGCAGCTTCCCAGGAACGGGGGCTTTCTTT. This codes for CASSFPGTGAFF.

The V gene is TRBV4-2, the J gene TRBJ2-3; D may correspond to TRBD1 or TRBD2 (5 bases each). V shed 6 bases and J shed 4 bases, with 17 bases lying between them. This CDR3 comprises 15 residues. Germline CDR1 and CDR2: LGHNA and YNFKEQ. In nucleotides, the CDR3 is TGTGCCAGCAGTCCCTTTCCGACGGGACCAGATACGCAGTATTTT. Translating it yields CASSPFPTGPDTQYF.

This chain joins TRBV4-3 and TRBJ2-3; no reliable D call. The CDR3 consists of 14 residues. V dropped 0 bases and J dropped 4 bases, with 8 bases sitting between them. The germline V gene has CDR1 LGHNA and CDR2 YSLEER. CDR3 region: CASSQEASADTQYF. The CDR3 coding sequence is TGCGCCAGCAGCCAAGAGGCTTCGGCAGATACGCAGTATTTT.

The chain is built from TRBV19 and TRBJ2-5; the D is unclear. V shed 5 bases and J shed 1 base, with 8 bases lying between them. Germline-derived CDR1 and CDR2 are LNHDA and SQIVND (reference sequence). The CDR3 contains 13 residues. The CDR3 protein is CASSPPLQETQYF. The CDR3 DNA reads TGTGCCAGTAGTCCACCTCTCCAAGAGACCCAGTACTTC.

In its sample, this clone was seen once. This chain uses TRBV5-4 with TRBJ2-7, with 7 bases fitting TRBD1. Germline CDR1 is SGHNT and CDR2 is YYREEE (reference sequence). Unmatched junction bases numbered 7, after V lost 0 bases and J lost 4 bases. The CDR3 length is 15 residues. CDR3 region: CASSLDMGQYYEQYF. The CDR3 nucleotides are TGTGCCAGCAGCTTGGATATGGGACAGTATTACGAGCAGTACTTC.

In DNA, the CDR3 is TGTGCCATCAGTGGGTCAGGGGGGGCCCTCTCCTACGAGCAGTACTTC. Protein sequence: CAISGSGGALSYEQYF. The chain carries TRBV10-3 and TRBJ2-7; the D call may be TRBD1 or TRBD2 (7 bases each). V was cut by 4 bases and J by 0 bases, with 16 bases left in between. Germline lookup yields CDR1 ENHRY and CDR2 SYGVKD. The CDR3 is 16 amino acids.

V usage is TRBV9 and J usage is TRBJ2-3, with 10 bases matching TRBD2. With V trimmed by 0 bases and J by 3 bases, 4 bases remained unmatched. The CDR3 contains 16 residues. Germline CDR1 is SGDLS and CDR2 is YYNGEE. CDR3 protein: CASSVEDSGRTDTQYF. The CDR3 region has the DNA TGTGCCAGCAGCGTAGAAGATAGCGGGAGGACAGATACGCAGTATTTT.

CDR3: CASSQDWAGGLETQYF. The CDR3 nucleotides are TGCGCCAGCAGCCAAGATTGGGCGGGAGGGTTGGAGACCCAGTACTTC. V is TRBV4-3 and J is TRBJ2-5; 9 bases map to TRBD2. The CDR3 length is 16 residues. V shed 0 bases, J shed 5 bases, and the junction held 7 bases outside the gene matches. Per germline, CDR1 LGHNA and CDR2 YSLEER.

In DNA form, the CDR3 reads TGTGCCAGCAGCAGGGGCGTAGCACGAAACACCATATATTTT. As protein: CASSRGVARNTIYF. The chain uses TRBV21-1 and TRBJ1-3; the table's D call, TRBD1, has no DNA check behind it. TRBV21-1 is termed a pseudogene. This CDR3 has 14 residues.

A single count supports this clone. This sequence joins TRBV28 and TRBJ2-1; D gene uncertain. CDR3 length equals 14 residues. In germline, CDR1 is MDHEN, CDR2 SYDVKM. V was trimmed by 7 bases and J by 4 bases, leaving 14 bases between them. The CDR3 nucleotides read TGTGCCAGCACCCTCCTACGTGTTTACAATGAGCAGTTCTTC. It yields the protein CASTLLRVYNEQFF.

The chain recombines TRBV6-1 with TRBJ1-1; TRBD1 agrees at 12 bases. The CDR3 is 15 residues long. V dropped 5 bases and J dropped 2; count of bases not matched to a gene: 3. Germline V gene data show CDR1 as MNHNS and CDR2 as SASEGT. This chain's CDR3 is CASSSGQGANTEAFF. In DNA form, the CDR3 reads TGTGCCAGCAGTTCGGGACAGGGGGCAAACACTGAAGCTTTCTTT.

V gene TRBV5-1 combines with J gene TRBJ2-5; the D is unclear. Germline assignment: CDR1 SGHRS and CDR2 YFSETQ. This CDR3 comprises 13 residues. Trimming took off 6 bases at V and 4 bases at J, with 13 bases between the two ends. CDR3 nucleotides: TGCGCCAGCATGACGTTAGCTGGAGAGACCCAGTACTTC. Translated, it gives CASMTLAGETQYF.

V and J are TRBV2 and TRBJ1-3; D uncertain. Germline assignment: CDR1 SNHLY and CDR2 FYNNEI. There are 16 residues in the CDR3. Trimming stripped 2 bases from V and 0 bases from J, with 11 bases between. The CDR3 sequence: CASSESQVVSGNTIYF. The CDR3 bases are TGTGCCAGCAGTGAATCTCAGGTTGTCTCTGGAAACACCATATATTTT. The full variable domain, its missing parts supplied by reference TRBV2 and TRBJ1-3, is EPEVTQTPSHQVTQMGQEVILRCVPISNHLYFYWYRQILGQKVEFLVSFYNNEISEKSEIFDDQFSVERPDGSNFTLKIRSTKLEDSAMYFCASSESQVVSGNTIYFGEGSWLTVV.

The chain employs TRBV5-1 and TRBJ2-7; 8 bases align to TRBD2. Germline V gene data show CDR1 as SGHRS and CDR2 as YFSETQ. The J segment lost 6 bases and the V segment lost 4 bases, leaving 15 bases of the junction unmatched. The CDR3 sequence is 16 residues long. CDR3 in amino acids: CASSPISGIGYGEQYF. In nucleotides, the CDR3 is TGCGCCAGCAGCCCTATTAGCGGGATTGGGTATGGCGAGCAGTACTTC.

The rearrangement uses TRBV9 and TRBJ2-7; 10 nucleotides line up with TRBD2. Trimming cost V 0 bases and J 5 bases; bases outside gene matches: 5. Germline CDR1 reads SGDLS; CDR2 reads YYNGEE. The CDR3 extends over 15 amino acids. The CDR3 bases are TGTGCCAGCAGCGTAGAAGCGGGAGGGATCCACGAGCAGTACTTC. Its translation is CASSVEAGGIHEQYF.

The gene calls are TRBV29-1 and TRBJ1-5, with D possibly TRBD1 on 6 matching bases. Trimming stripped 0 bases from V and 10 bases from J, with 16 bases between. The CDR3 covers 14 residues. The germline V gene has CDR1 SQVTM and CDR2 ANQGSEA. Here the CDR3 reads CSVEDRGALVPQHF. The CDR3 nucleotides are TGCAGCGTTGAAGATCGGGGGGCCCTCGTACCCCAGCATTTT.

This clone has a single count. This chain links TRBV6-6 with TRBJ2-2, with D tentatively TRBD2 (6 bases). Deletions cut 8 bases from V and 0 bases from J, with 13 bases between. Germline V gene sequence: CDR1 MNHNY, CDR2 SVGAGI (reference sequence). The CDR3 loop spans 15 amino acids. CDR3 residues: CASLLRGANTGELFF. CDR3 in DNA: TGTGCCAGCTTACTGCGGGGCGCGAACACCGGGGAGCTGTTTTTT.

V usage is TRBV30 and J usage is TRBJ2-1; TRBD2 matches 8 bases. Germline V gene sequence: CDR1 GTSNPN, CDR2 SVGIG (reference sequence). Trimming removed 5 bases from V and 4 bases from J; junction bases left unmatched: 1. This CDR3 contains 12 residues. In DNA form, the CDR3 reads TGTGCCTGGGTAGCGGGGTACAATGAGCAGTTCTTC. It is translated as CAWVAGYNEQFF.

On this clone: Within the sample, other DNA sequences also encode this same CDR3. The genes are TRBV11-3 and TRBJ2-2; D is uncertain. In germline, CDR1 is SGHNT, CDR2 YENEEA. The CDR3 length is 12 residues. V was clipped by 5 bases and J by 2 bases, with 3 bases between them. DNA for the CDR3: TGTGCCAGCAGCCAAAACACCGGGGAGCTGTTTTTT. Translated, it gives CASSQNTGELFF.

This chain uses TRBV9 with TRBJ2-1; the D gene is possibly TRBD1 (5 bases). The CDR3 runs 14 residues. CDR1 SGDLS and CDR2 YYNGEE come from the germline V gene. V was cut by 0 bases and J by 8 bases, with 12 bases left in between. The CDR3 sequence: CASSVGPQGDEQFF. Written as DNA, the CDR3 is TGTGCCAGCAGCGTAGGACCCCAGGGCGATGAGCAGTTCTTC.

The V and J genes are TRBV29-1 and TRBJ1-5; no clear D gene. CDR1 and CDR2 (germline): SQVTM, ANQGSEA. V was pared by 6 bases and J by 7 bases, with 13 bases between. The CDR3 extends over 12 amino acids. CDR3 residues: CSVREVGQPQHF. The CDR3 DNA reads TGCAGCGTGCGGGAGGTCGGACAGCCCCAGCATTTT.

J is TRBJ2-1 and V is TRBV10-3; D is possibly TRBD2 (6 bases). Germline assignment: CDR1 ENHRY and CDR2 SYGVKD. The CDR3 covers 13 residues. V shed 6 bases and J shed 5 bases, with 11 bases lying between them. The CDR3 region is CAIRSPGDNEQFF. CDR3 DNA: TGTGCCATCAGGTCCCCGGGAGACAATGAGCAGTTCTTC.